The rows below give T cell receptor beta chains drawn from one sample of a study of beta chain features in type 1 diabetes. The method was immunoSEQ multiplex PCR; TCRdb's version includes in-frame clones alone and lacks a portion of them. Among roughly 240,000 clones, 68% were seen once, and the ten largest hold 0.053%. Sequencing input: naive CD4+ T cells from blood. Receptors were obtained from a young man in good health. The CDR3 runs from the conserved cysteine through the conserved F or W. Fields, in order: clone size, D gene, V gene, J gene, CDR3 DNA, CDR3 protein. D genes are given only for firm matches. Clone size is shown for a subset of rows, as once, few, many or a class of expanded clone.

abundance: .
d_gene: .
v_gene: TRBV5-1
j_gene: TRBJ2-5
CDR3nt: TGCGCCAGCAGCTTGGAGGGTCCTGAGACCCAGTACTTC
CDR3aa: CASSLEGPETQYF

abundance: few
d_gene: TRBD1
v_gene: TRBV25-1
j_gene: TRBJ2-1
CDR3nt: TGTGCCAGCAGACCCCCAGGGACAGGGTTCCGTGAGCAGTTCTTC
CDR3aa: CASRPPGTGFREQFF

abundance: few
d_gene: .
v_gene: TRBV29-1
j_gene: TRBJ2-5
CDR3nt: TGTTCGCTACGGGGCCCAGGGGAAGAGACCCAGTACTTC
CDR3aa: CSLRGPGEETQYF

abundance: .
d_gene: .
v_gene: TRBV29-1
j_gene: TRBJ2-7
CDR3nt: TGCAGCGTTATGGGCAGTTCCTACGAGCAGTACTTC
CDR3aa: CSVMGSSYEQYF

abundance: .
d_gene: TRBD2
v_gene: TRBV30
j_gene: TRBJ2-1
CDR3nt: TGTGCCTGGAGTGCCTGGGTAACTAGCGGGAGGGGGAATGAGCAGTTCTTC
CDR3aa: CAWSAWVTSGRGNEQFF

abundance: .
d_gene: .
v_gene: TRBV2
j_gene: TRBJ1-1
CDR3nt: TGTGCCAGCAGTGACAGGGTACCCAACACTGAAGCTTTCTTT
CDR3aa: CASSDRVPNTEAFF

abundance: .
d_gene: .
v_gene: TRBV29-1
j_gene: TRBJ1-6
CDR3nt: TGCAGCGTTTCCGGGGACGGGAATTCACCCCTCCACTTT
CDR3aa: CSVSGDGNSPLHF

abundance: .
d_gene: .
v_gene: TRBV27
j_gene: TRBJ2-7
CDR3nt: TGTGCCAGCAGGTTCGGGACATTAAACGAGCAGTACTTC
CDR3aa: CASRFGTLNEQYF

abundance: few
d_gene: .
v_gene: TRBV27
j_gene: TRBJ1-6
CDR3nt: TGTGCCAGCAGTTCAATAGGACAGAACTCACCCCTCCACTTT
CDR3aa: CASSSIGQNSPLHF

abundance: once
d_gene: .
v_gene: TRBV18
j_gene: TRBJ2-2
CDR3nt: TGTGCCAGCTCACCACGGGGGAACACCGGGGAGCTGTTTTTT
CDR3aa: CASSPRGNTGELFF

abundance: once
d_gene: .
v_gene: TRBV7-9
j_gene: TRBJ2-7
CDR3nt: TGTGCCAGCAGCTTAGCCGGGCTTACCTACGAGCAGTACTTC
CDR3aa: CASSLAGLTYEQYF